A selection of T cell receptor beta chains follows, all from one sample in a study of T cells in Graves' hyperthyroidism and ophthalmopathy. In TCRdb, the multiplex PCR reads were re-called with MiXCR into one record per CDR3 protein. This sample has more than 500,000 distinct CDR3 sequences; around 15% occur once, and the top ten carry roughly 29%. The specimen sequenced was blood. These TCRs come from a woman aged 25 to 39 with Graves' ophthalmopathy. Both conserved end residues are trimmed from each CDR3.

>TRBV7-8|TRBJ2-2
ASSFPDREASNTGELF
>TRBV18|TRBJ2-7
ASSPGTSGMREQY
>TRBV12-3/TRBV12-4|TRBJ2-2
ASSFGQAKAGELF
>TRBV11-1|TRBJ2-7
ASSLRVGEQY
>TRBV28|TRBJ1-5
ASSLGGQGQPQH
>TRBV5-4|TRBJ2-5
ASSLGGSDGETQY
>TRBV13|TRBJ2-3
ASSLEGLTRGRTDTQY
>TRBV7-9|TRBJ2-1
ADDRLAGESVHEQF
>TRBV5-1|TRBJ1-1
ASSLTGSGTEAF
>TRBV20-1|TRBJ2-1
SARGNWASGSNNEQF
>TRBV5-1|TRBJ2-5
ASSLGALTGSIETQY
>TRBV10-3|TRBJ1-1
AISGSTGNTEAF
>TRBV30|TRBJ1-4
AWCRDRGVEKLF
>TRBV7-6|TRBJ2-5
ASSLEPLQETQY
>TRBV6-1|TRBJ1-1
ASSENRVFGSDTEAF
>TRBV4-2|TRBJ2-5
ASSQELGLAAETQY
>TRBV27|TRBJ2-7
ASRSEKGDSYEQY
>TRBV5-5|TRBJ1-4
ASSPLPATNEKLF
>TRBV6-5|TRBJ2-7
ASSYSKWDRAYEQY
>TRBV30|TRBJ2-7
AWNRGPGYEQY
>TRBV5-1|TRBJ2-7
ASSPPGLSSYEQY
>TRBV11-2|TRBJ2-7
ASSLVAASEQY
>TRBV7-8|TRBJ1-1
ASIPWDTEAF
>TRBV7-6|TRBJ2-5
ASSSMRETQY
>TRBV10-3|TRBJ2-2
AISPTGGDTGELF
>TRBV24-1|TRBJ1-3
ATSDPKGSGNTIY